Detailed here is one T cell receptor beta chain. V was clipped by 5 bases and J by 5 bases, with 18 bases between them. The CDR3 is made up of 15 amino acids. Germline-derived CDR1 and CDR2 are LGHNT and FRNRAP. This record belongs to a study of blood T cell repertoires in COVID-19. Study overall: The United States, Italy and Spain were the sources of the acute and convalescent COVID-19 samples. PBMCs, B-cell-depleted T cells, or T cells provided the cDNA or gDNA that made up the material.

In the original workflow: Amplifying reference gene primers gave estimates of nucleated cell counts. The data were produced by immunoSEQ multiplex PCR, yet TCRdb's version contains in-frame clones alone and is incomplete. The V and J calls and the clone size are those of that table, but D and trimming were determined from the DNA. The profile shows 29,000 or so clones, 90% to 95% of them singletons. The J gene is TRBJ2-5, the V gene TRBV12-5; D might be TRBD2 (6 bases). Sequenced input: peripheral blood. The clonotype originates from a man aged 50-60 years with active COVID-19. CDR3 nucleotides: TGTGCTAGTGGTCCGTGGCGGGGTGCGCTTGAGACCCAGTACTTC. Translating it yields CASGPWRGALETQYF. Using reference TRBV12-5 and TRBJ2-5 for the parts outside the CDR3, the full variable domain is DARVTQTPRHKVTEMGQEVTMRCQPILGHNTVFWYRQTMMQGLELLAYFRNRAPLDDSGMPKDRFSAEMPDATLATLKIQPSEPRDSAVYFCASGPWRGALETQYFGPGTRLLVL.